The source of this TCR beta chain is a study of CD8 T cells in ankylosing spondylitis. Researchers built TCR beta libraries using quantitative 5'-RACE with molecular barcodes. TCRdb itself ran the 5' RACE reads through MiXCR, one entry per CDR3 protein. Among around 890,000 distinct CDR3 sequences listed, 12% were seen once. The table lists this clonotype with a few counts. Its antigen remains unidentified. Study-wide results and caveats: Fewer than 10 highly homologous variants made up a TCR beta motif that seemed to typify ankylosing spondylitis blood. Clones linked with disease were CD8+ and fairly uncommon in the peripheral blood.

This CDR3 is 15 amino acids long. The V and J ends lost 4 bases and 3 bases, in that order; junction bases with no gene match: 4. CDR1 and CDR2 (germline): SGHDT, YYEEEE. The chain has TRBV5-6 and TRBJ2-3, with 11 bases fitting TRBD1. This clonotype was sampled from a male donor with ankylosing spondylitis. Specimen: blood, either unsorted or a sorted T cell fraction (not recorded which). CDR3 DNA sequence: TGTGCCAGCAGCGCCGGGACAGGGGGTACAGATACGCAGTATTTT. The encoded protein is CASSAGTGGTDTQYF. The whole variable domain, filled in from reference TRBV5-6 and TRBJ2-3, reads DAGVTQSPTHLIKTRGQQVTLRCSPKSGHDTVSWYQQALGQGPQFIFQYYEEEERQRGNFPDRFSGHQFPNYSSELNVNALLLGDSALYLCASSAGTGGTDTQYFGPGTRLTVL.